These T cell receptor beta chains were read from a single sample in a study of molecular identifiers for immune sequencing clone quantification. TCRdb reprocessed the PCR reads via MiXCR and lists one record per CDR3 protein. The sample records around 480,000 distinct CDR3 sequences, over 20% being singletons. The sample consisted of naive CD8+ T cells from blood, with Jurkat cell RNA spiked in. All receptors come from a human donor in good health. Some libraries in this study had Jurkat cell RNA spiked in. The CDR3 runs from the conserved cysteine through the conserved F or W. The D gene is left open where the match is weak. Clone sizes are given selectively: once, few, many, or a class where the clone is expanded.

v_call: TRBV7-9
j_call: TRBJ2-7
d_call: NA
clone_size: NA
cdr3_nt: TGTGCCAGCAGCTTAAGTGAAAAAGGGTACGAGCAGTACTTC
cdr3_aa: CASSLSEKGYEQYF

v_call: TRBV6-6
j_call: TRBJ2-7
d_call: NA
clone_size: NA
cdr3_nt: TGTGCCAGCAGTTCTGAGATCAGCTCCTACGAGCAGTACTTC
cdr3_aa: CASSSEISSYEQYF

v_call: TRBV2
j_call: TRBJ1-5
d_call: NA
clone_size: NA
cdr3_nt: TGTGCCAGCAGTGATACCGGGGAGGTTAATCAGCCCCAGCATTTT
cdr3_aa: CASSDTGEVNQPQHF

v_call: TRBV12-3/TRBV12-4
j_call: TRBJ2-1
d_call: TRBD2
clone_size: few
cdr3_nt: TGTGCCAGCAGCACTACTAGCGGGAGAGGTAGAGACAATGAGCAGTTCTTC
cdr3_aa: CASSTTSGRGRDNEQFF

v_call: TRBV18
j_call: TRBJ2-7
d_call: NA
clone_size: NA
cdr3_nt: TGTGCCAGCTCACACAAGCTCCCAGGTCCAGACTACGAGCAGTACTTC
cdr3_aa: CASSHKLPGPDYEQYF

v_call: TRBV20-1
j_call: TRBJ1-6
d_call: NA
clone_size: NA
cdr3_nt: TGCAGTGCTAGGAAGGGGGGTAATTCACTCCTCCACTTT
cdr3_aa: CSARKGGNSLLHF

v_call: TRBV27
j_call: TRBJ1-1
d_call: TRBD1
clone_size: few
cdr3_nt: TGTGCCAGCAACCCATTAGGGACAGGGGCGTCCGAAGCTTTCTTT
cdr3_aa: CASNPLGTGASEAFF

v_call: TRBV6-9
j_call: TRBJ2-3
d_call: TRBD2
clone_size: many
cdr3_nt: TGTGCCACCCAACCCCTTCTTCCGACTAGCGGGGACACAGATACGCAGTATTTT
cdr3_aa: CATQPLLPTSGDTDTQYF

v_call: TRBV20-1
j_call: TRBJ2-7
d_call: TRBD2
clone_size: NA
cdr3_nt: TGCAGTGCTAGAGTACTAGCGGGAGATTACGAGCAGTACTTC
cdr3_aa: CSARVLAGDYEQYF

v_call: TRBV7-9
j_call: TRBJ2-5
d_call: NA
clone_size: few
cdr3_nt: TGTGCCAGCAGCGATCCTAACAACGGGGCCAAGGGGTGGGGGGAGACCCAGTACTTC
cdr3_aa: CASSDPNNGAKGWGETQYF

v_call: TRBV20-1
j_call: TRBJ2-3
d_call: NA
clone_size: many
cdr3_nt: TGCAGTGCTAGAGGGGTTGGCGGGGGCCTCCTTAGCACAGATACGCAGTATTTT
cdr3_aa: CSARGVGGGLLSTDTQYF

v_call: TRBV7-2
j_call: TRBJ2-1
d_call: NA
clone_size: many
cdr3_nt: TGTGCCAGCAGCTTAGTCACGGGGTTGACTTACAATGAGCAGTTCTTC
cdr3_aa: CASSLVTGLTYNEQFF

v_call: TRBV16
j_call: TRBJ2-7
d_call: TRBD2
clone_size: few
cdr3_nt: TGTGCCAGCAGCCAATGGGGACTAGTTGAGTACGAGCAGTACTTC
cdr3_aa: CASSQWGLVEYEQYF

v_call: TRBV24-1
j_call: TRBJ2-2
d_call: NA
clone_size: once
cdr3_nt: TGTGCCACCAGTGATTGGGGGGCCTCGAACACCGGGGAGCTGTTTTTT
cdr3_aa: CATSDWGASNTGELFF

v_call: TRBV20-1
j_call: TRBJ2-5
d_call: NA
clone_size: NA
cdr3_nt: TGCAGTGCTAGAGCCCCGGAACTAGGGATGGAGACCCAGTACTTC
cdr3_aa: CSARAPELGMETQYF

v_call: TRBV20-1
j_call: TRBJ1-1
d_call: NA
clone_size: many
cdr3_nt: TGCAGTGCTAGAGATCTGGCCCCCTCCCAAGTGCTTAACACTGAAGCTTTCTTT
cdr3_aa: CSARDLAPSQVLNTEAFF

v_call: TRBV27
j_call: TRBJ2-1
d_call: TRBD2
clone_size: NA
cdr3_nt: TGTGCCAGCAGTTCTCCTCACATGACTAGCGGGAGTTACAATGAGCAGTTCTTC
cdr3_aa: CASSSPHMTSGSYNEQFF

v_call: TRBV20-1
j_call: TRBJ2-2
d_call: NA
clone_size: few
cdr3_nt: TGCAGTGCGACCCTTACCGGGGAGCTGTTTTTT
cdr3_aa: CSATLTGELFF

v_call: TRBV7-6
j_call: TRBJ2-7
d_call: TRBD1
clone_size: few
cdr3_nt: TGTGCCAGCAGCCTCTCCCCCCGGGACAGTCCTTACGAGCAGTACTTC
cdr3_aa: CASSLSPRDSPYEQYF

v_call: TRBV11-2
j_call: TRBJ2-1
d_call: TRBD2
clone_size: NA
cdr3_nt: TGTGCCAGCAGCTTCCTAGCGGGGGGTTACAATGAGCAGTTCTTC
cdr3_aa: CASSFLAGGYNEQFF

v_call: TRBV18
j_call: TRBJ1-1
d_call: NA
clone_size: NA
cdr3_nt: TGTGCCAGCTCACCACCATGGGGCGTCGGAGGAAGGAACACTGAAGCTTTCTTT
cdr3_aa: CASSPPWGVGGRNTEAFF

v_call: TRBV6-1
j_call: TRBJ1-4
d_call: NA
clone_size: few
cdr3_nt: TGTGCCAGCAGTTCCTACGGCGGGGTAAATGAAAAACTGTTTTTT
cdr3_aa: CASSSYGGVNEKLFF

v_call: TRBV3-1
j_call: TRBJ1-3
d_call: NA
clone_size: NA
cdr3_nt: TGTGCCAGCAGCCAAGATCTCAGGGGCACCTTTGGAAACACCATATATTTT
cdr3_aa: CASSQDLRGTFGNTIYF

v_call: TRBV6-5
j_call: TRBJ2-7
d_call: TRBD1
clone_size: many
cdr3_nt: TGTGCCAGCAGTATCCGGGACAGGGTCTACGAGCAGTACTTC
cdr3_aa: CASSIRDRVYEQYF

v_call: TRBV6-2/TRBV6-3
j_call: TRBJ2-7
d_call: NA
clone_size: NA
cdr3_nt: TGTGCCAGCAGTTACGCCAGCTACGAGCAGTACTTC
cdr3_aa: CASSYASYEQYF

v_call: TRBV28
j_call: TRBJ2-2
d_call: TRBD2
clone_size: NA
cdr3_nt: TGTGCCAGCAGTTTGGGGCTAGCGGGTGCCACCGGGGAGCTGTTTTTT
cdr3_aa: CASSLGLAGATGELFF

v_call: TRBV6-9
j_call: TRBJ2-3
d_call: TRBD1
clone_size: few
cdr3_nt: TGTGCCAGCAGGAACCTCAGGGGGCGCCGCACAGATACGCAGTATTTT
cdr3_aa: CASRNLRGRRTDTQYF

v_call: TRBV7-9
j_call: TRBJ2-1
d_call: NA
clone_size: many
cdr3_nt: TGTGCCAGCAGCCCCCGGCCAGGGACAAGCTCCTACAATGAGCAGTTCTTC
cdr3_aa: CASSPRPGTSSYNEQFF

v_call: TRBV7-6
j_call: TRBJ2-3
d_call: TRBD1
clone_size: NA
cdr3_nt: TGTGCCAGCAGCCCCGGGACAGGGGGAGATACGCAGTATTTT
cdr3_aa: CASSPGTGGDTQYF

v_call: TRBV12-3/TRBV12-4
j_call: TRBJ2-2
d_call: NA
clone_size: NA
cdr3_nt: TGTGCCAGCGGTTTAGAACGAGCGAACACCGGGGAGCTGTTTTTT
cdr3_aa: CASGLERANTGELFF

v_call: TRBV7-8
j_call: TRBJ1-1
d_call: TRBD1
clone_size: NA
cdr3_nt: TGTGCCAGCAGCTTAGTTACAGGGGCGAACACTGAAGCTTTCTTT
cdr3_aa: CASSLVTGANTEAFF

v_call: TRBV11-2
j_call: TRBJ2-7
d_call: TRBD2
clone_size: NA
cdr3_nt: TGTGCCAGCAGCTTCCTGGGTAGCGGGGACTACGAGCAGTACTTC
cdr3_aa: CASSFLGSGDYEQYF

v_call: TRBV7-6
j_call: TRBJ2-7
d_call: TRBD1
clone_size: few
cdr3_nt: TGTGCCAGCAGCTTAGAAATTGGGACAGAGACCTACGAGCAGTACTTC
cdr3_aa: CASSLEIGTETYEQYF

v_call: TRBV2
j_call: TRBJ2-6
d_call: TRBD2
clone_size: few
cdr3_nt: TGTGCCAGCAGTGAGATTGGCGGGGGGAGCTCTGGGGCCAACGTCCTGACTTTC
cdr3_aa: CASSEIGGGSSGANVLTF

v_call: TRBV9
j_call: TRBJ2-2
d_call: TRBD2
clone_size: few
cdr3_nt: TGTGCCAGCAGCGTAGCCCCGGGACTAGCGGGAGGTACGGGGGAGCTGTTTTTT
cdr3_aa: CASSVAPGLAGGTGELFF

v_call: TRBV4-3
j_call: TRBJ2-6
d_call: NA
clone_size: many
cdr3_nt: TGCGCCAGCAGCCAAGATAGGGACCCTGGGGCCAACGTCCTGACTTTC
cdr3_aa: CASSQDRDPGANVLTF

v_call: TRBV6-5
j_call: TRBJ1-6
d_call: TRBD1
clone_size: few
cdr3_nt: TGTGCCAGCAGCTCCGGGACAGGGGATTCACCCCTCCACTTT
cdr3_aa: CASSSGTGDSPLHF

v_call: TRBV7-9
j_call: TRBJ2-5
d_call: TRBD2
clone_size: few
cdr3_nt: TGTGCCAGCAGCCCGGGACTAGCGGGAGGGCCAAAAGAGACCCAGTACTTC
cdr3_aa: CASSPGLAGGPKETQYF

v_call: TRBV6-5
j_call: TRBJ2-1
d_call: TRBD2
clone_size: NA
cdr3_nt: TGTGCCAGCAGTTACTCCCCAGGAGGGAGGGCCGGGGAGCAGTTCTTC
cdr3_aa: CASSYSPGGRAGEQFF

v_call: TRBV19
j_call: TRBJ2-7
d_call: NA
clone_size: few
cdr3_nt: TGTGCCAGTAGTATGAGAAGTCAATACGGTACACAGTATGCTCGCGAGCAGTACTTC
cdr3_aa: CASSMRSQYGTQYAREQYF

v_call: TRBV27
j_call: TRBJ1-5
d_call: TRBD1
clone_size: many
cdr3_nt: TGTGCCAGCAGCCTGGGACAGGCTTTCAATCAGCCCCAGCATTTT
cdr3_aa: CASSLGQAFNQPQHF

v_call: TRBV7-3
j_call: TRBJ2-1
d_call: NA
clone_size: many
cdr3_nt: TGTGCCAGCAGCCTAGGGAGAAATACAGAGAATGAGCAGTTCTTC
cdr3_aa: CASSLGRNTENEQFF

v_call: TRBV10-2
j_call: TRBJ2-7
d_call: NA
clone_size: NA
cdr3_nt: TGCGCCAGCAGGGGCGCGGGGGCTGTAGGGGACGAGCAGTACTTC
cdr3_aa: CASRGAGAVGDEQYF

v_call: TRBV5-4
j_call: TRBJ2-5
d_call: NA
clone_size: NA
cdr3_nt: TGTGCCAGCAGCCCAGGGGAATTAGGACGAGAGACCCAGTACTTC
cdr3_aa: CASSPGELGRETQYF

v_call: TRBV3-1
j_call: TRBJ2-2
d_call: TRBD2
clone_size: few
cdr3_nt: TGTGCCAGCAGCCAAGATCTCGCGGGAGGTAGCACCGGGGAGCTGTTTTTT
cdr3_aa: CASSQDLAGGSTGELFF

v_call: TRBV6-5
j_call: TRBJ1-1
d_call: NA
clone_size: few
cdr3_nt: TGTGCCAGCAGTGACTCGACAGCGCTCACTGAAGCTTTCTTT
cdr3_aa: CASSDSTALTEAFF

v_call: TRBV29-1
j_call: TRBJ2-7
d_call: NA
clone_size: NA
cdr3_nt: TGCAGCGTTCTCGCGGGAACCCCCTACGAGCAGTACTTC
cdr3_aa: CSVLAGTPYEQYF

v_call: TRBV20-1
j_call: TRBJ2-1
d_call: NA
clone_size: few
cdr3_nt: TGCAGTGCTACCCCCGGCCGCCGGCCTAATGAGCAGTTCTTC
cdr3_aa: CSATPGRRPNEQFF

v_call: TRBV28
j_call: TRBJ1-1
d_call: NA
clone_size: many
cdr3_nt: TGTGCCAGCAGTGCCAGGAACACTGAAGCTTTCTTT
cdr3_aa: CASSARNTEAFF

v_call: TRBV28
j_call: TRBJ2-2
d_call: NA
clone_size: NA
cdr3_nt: TGTGCCAGCATCCAGGGAGGCACCGGGGAGCTGTTTTTT
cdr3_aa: CASIQGGTGELFF

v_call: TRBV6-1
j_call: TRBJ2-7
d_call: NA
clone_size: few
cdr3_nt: TGTGCCAGCAGGGCAGGATTCCACGTAACCTACGAGCAGTACTTC
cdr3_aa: CASRAGFHVTYEQYF

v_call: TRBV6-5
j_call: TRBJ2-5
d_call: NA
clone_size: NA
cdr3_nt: TGTGCCAGCACTCCGGGGCCGATGGCGGGGGAGACCCAGTACTTC
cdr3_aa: CASTPGPMAGETQYF

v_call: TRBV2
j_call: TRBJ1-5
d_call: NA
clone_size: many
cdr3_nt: TGTGCCAGCAGGCCTCGCAATCAGCCCCAGCATTTT
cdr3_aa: CASRPRNQPQHF

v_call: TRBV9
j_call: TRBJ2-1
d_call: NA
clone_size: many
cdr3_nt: TGTGCCAGCAGCATTCCGCAGGGACCCCAGTTCTTC
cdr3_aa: CASSIPQGPQFF

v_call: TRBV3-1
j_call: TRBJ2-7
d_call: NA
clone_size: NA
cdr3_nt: TGTGCCAGCAGCCAAGCTAGTCTGATCCCTTACGAGCAGTACTTC
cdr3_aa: CASSQASLIPYEQYF

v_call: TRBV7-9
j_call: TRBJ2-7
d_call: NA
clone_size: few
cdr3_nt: TGTGCCAGCAGCGCCGGGGTTTTCTACGAGCAGTACTTC
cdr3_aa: CASSAGVFYEQYF

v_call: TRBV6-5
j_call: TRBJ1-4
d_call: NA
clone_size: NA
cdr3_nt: TGTGCCAGCAGTTACTCTGCTGCAACTAATGAAAAACTGTTTTTT
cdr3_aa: CASSYSAATNEKLFF

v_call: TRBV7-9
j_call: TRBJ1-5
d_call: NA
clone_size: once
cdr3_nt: TGTGCCAGCAGCTTAGGGAGTGAGGGGCCCCAGCATTTT
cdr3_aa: CASSLGSEGPQHF

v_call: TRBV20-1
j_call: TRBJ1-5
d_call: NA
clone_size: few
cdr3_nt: TGCAGTGCTGGCCGGGACGAAGGCGCAAATCAGCCCCAGCATTTT
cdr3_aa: CSAGRDEGANQPQHF